This T cell receptor (beta chain) was identified during a study of OX40 agonist ivuxolimab in advanced cancers. V shed 4 bases, J shed 8 bases, and the junction held 8 bases outside the gene matches. The CDR3 covers 13 residues. In germline, CDR1 is SGHDT, CDR2 YYEEEE. The repertoire was sequenced with immunoSEQ multiplex PCR; TCRdb's copy has only in-frame clones and lacks some. Of tens of thousands of clones listed, more than 70% are singletons. The J gene is TRBJ1-2, the V gene TRBV5-6; 7 bases are a match to TRBD1. Sequencing was performed on CD4+ or CD8+ T cells sorted from blood, taken in a trial of the OX40 agonist ivuxolimab. This clonotype originated in an adult with an advanced solid tumor such as melanoma, head and neck, liver or kidney cancer. The CDR3 DNA sequence: TGTGCCAGCAGCGTCACAGGGGTGGACGGCTACACCTTC. This sequence encodes CASSVTGVDGYTF.